The present TCR beta chain was sequenced within a study of shared clonotypes between healthy human individuals. Study observations and caveats: Relative to clonotypes present in all four donors, those not shared had lower generation probabilities.

For every subset, genomic DNA was evenly distributed across several immunoSEQ plates. TCRdb's copy holds only in-frame clones and misses some; the assay was immunoSEQ multiplex PCR. The sample lists roughly 2.6 million clones, around 90% seen once, with over 0.12% in the top ten. Germline V gives CDR1 LGHNA, CDR2 YSLEER. CDR3 length equals 12 residues. The V gene lost 4 bases and the J gene lost 8 bases, with 11 bases spanning the gap. Details on this clone: Antigen specificity is unknown.

The sequencing input was naive CD4+ T cells sorted from blood. The subset here: CD45RA+ positively selected. The chain uses TRBV4-3 and TRBJ1-2; D perhaps matches TRBD1 (6 bases). The TCR originated in a man aged 18 to 29 in good health. This CDR3 is CASSPGAGGYTF. The CDR3 coding sequence is TGCGCCAGCAGCCCGGGGGCGGGGGGCTACACCTTC.